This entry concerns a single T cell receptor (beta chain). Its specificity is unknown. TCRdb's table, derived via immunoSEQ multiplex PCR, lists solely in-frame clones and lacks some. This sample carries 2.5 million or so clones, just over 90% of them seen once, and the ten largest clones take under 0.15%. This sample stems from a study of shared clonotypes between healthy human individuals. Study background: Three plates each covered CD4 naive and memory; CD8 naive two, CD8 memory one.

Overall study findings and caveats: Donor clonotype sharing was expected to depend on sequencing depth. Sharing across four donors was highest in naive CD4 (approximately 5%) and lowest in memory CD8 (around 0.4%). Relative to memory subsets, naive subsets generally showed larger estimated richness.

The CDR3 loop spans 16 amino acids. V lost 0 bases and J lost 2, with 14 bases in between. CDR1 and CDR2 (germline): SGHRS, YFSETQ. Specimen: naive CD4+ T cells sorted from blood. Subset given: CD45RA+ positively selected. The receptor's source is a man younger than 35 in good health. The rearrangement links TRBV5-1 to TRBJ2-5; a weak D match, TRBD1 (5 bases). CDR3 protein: CASSLAGNGVQETQYF. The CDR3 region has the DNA TGCGCCAGCAGCTTGGCAGGGAATGGGGTTCAAGAGACCCAGTACTTC.